The T cell receptor beta chain under discussion was sequenced for a study of blood T cells in healthy people across ages. In its sample, this clonotype was seen once. Just one base apart from a much larger clone, this may be a read error. From germline, CDR1 is SGDLS and CDR2 YYNGEE. CDR3 length: 17 residues. Trimming cost V 3 bases and J 4 bases, with 21 bases left between them. Primers used in a second PCR of roughly 6 to 11 cycles were a sample-barcoded 5' primer and a J-beta primer mix. MiXCR was run by TCRdb on the 5' RACE reads, yielding one entry per CDR3 protein. The sample includes hundreds of thousands of distinct CDR3 sequences, more than 45% seen only once; the top ten take less than 15%.

The source is a woman of 80 years or more in good health. The sequenced sample consisted of blood. The chain couples TRBV9 to TRBJ2-3, with D possibly being TRBD1 or TRBD2 (6 bases each). The CDR3 spells CASSADGGHLIPDTQYF. Written as DNA, the CDR3 is TGTGCCAGCAGCGCTGACGGGGGACACCTCATTCCAGATACGCAGTATTTT.